The clone carrying this TCR beta chain was counted between two and nine times. Its antigen is not identified. This record comes from a study of CD8 T cells in ankylosing spondylitis. Via MiXCR, TCRdb re-called the 5' RACE reads, giving one row per CDR3 protein. The repertoire holds around 450,000 distinct CDR3 sequences, with roughly a quarter as singletons. V gave up 6 bases and J gave up 2 bases, with 10 bases separating them. This CDR3 is 14 amino acids long. CDR1 is ENHRY and CDR2 is SYGVKD in the germline V gene. Study results and limitations: Among TCR beta sequences, a motif of several highly homologous variants appeared characteristic of ankylosing spondylitis blood. Enrichment of disease-linked clones was reportedly significant in matched ankylosing spondylitis synovial fluid. Disease-linked clones, CD8+, were relatively rare in peripheral blood. Reactive arthritis synovial fluid and blood were previously reported to contain some motif variants.

J is TRBJ2-2 and V is TRBV10-3, with D perhaps being TRBD1 or TRBD2 (5 bases each). The source of this sequence is a male donor with ankylosing spondylitis. Input material: blood, either unsorted or a sorted T cell fraction (not recorded which). CDR3 protein: CAISRDHNTGELFF. DNA for the CDR3: TGTGCCATCAGCCGGGACCATAACACCGGGGAGCTGTTTTTT.